The rows below give T cell receptor beta chains drawn from one sample of a study of blood T cell repertoires in COVID-19. Profiled with immunoSEQ multiplex PCR; TCRdb holds only in-frame clones, not every one. This sample has about 110,000 clones, with 85% found just once. Source material: peripheral blood. The receptors stem from a human donor in a cohort sampled during active COVID-19. Each CDR3 is given without its conserved first and last residue. Each record gives: V gene, CDR3 protein.

v_gene: TRBV15; CDR3aa: ATSKNPAWRTGSGELF
v_gene: TRBV11-2; CDR3aa: ASSLNSGGNSPLH
v_gene: TRBV5-5; CDR3aa: ASSLAGVETQY
v_gene: TRBV5-1; CDR3aa: ASSFGLTATEAF
v_gene: TRBV3-1/TRBV3-2; CDR3aa: ASSLRGAVNTEAF
v_gene: TRBV6-5; CDR3aa: ASIRDRDADTQY
v_gene: TRBV6-6; CDR3aa: ASSSPDREGTDTQY
v_gene: TRBV7-2; CDR3aa: ASSNRRGGNGNTIY
v_gene: TRBV19; CDR3aa: ASMHRGSKNIQY
v_gene: TRBV9; CDR3aa: ASSVAGDYYNEQF